The T cell receptor beta chain described here comes from a study of patients and donors after allogeneic stem cell transplantation. Each CDR3 protein is one row after TCRdb ran MiXCR on the RT-PCR reads. The data contain roughly 940,000 distinct CDR3 sequences, over 15% of them singletons. Germline V gene lookup returns CDR1 LGHNA and CDR2 YSLEER. This CDR3 is built from 13 residues. Trimming at V came to 3 bases and at J to 6 bases, leaving 3 bases not matched to a gene. This clonotype has only one observation. The sample comprised blood, either unsorted or a sorted T cell fraction (not recorded which). The clonotype was recovered from a human donor who was either an allogeneic HSCT recipient or a stem cell or donor lymphocyte infusion donor (not recorded which). It is not recorded whose cells these are; they may come from a transplant donor. This chain uses TRBV4-3 with TRBJ1-1, with 8 bases matching TRBD1. The DNA for the CDR3 is TGCGCCAGCAGCCATCAACAGGGGGCTGAAGCTTTCTTT. Translated, it gives CASSHQQGAEAFF.